These 14 T cell receptor beta chains share one sample of origin, sequenced in a study of blood T cell repertoires in COVID-19. TCRdb keeps only in-frame clones here, not all; method: immunoSEQ multiplex PCR. The profile covers 180,000 or so clones, with around 76% appearing a single time and around 8.1% taken by the ten largest. Sequencing used peripheral blood. These receptor sequences come from a woman aged 45-59 years with active or convalescent COVID-19.

This clone was counted a single time. This chain uses TRBV6-5 with TRBJ1-6; possible D gene TRBD1, 6 bases. Germline assignment: CDR1 MNHEY and CDR2 SVGAGI. The V gene lost 8 bases and the J gene lost 7 bases, with 15 bases spanning the gap. The CDR3 spans 14 residues. CDR3 sequence reads: CASGRDTLNSPLHF. In DNA form, the CDR3 reads TGTGCCAGCGGCCGGGACACGTTAAATTCACCCCTCCACTTT.

In its sample, this clone was seen a few times. The chain employs TRBV7-7 and TRBJ2-1; the D gene is possibly TRBD2 (5 bases). Per the germline V gene, CDR1 is SSHAT and CDR2 is FNYEAQ (reference sequence). V gave up 3 bases and J gave up 0 bases, with 9 bases separating them. This CDR3 is built from 15 residues. The CDR3 DNA is TGTGCCAGCAGCTTGGACTCCTCCTCCTACAATGAGCAGTTCTTC. This translates into CASSLDSSSYNEQFF.

This clone was recorded at least ten times. V and J are TRBV5-6 and TRBJ1-1, with D possibly matching TRBD1 (5 bases). The V end was cut by 2 bases, the J end by 1 base, with 15 bases between. This CDR3 spans 16 amino acids. Germline assignment: CDR1 SGHDT and CDR2 YYEEEE. The CDR3 region is CASSFGGFGRNTEAFF. The CDR3, as DNA: TGTGCCAGCAGCTTTGGGGGGTTCGGACGGAACACTGAAGCTTTCTTT.

The chain combines TRBV11-2 with TRBJ1-2; D might be TRBD1 (5 bases). Trimming stripped 1 base from V and 8 bases from J, with 14 bases between. Germline V CDR1 and CDR2: SGHAT, FQNNGV. The CDR3 length is 14 residues. The CDR3 sequence: CASSLVGAKGGYTF. The DNA of the CDR3 is TGTGCCAGCAGCTTAGTAGGAGCCAAGGGGGGCTACACCTTC.

The chain couples TRBV19 to TRBJ1-2; D not resolved. The germline V and J ends were trimmed by 5 bases and 8 bases, with 12 bases remaining between them. The length of the CDR3 is 12 residues. Germline CDR1 is LNHDA and CDR2 is SQIVND (reference sequence). The CDR3 reads CASSASRGGYTF. The DNA for the CDR3 is TGTGCCAGTAGTGCGTCTCGAGGGGGCTACACCTTC.

The chain links TRBV7-2 to TRBJ1-2; weak D call: TRBD1 (5 bases). Between the trimmed V and J ends, which lost 1 base and 4 bases, there was a span of 10 bases. The CDR3 contains 14 residues. Germline CDR1 and CDR2: SGHTA and FQGNSA. The chain's CDR3 is CASSLEGKPYGYTF. The CDR3, as DNA: TGTGCCAGCAGCTTAGAGGGGAAGCCCTATGGCTACACCTTC.

The V gene is TRBV7-7, the J gene TRBJ2-2, with unresolved D. Germline V gene sequence: CDR1 SSHAT, CDR2 FNYEAQ (reference sequence). The CDR3 runs 15 residues. DNA of the CDR3: TGTGCTAGCCGCTCCGGGTCGGGGAACACCGGGGAGCTGTTTTTT. Encoded protein: CASRSGSGNTGELFF.

This clone has a count of ten or more. The chain joins TRBV30 to TRBJ2-1, with 7 bases aligning to TRBD2. The length of the CDR3 is 13 residues. Germline V gene data show CDR1 as GTSNPN and CDR2 as SVGIG (reference sequence). V lost 1 base to trimming and J lost 8 bases; unmatched junction nucleotides: 5. CDR3 DNA sequence: TGTGCCTGGAGTGGGGCCGCGGGGGATGAGCAGTTCTTC. The encoded protein is CAWSGAAGDEQFF.

CDR3 residues: CASIPDRVKTEAFF. In nucleotides, the CDR3 is TGTGCCAGCATTCCCGACAGGGTTAAGACTGAAGCTTTCTTT. The rearrangement links TRBV2 to TRBJ1-1, with 7 bases that match TRBD1. Germline CDR1 SNHLY, CDR2 FYNNEI. This CDR3 spans 14 amino acids. The V segment lost 7 bases and the J segment 5 bases; nucleotides outside the gene matches: 10.

Only one count was recorded for this clone. The V and J genes are TRBV6-1 and TRBJ1-1; the D gene is possibly TRBD1 (5 bases). This CDR3 comprises 13 residues. The germline gives CDR1 MNHNS, CDR2 SASEGT. V was trimmed by 2 bases and J by 3 bases, leaving 7 bases between them. This chain's CDR3 is CASSEWGDTEAFF. CDR3 bases: TGTGCCAGCAGTGAATGGGGCGACACTGAAGCTTTCTTT.

The V call is TRBV7-2, the J call TRBJ2-3, with 8 positions matching TRBD2. The CDR3 sequence is 15 residues long. After removal of 2 bases from V and 4 bases from J, the junction contained 5 bases not matched to a gene. Germline V gene lookup returns CDR1 SGHTA and CDR2 FQGNSA. CDR3 sequence: CASSLNGRAPDTQYF. The CDR3 coding sequence is TGTGCCAGCAGCTTAAACGGGAGGGCCCCAGATACGCAGTATTTT. Filled out from reference TRBV7-2 and TRBJ2-3, the complete variable domain reads GAGVSQSPSNKVTEKGKDVELRCDPISGHTALYWYRQSLGQGLEFLIYFQGNSAPDKSGLPSDRFSAERTGGSVSTLTIQRTQQEDSAVYLCASSLNGRAPDTQYFGPGTRLTVL.

The chain has TRBV5-1 and TRBJ1-2; 8 bases fit TRBD1. J gave up 3 bases and V 0 bases, and 4 bases lay outside the gene matches. The CDR3 totals 15 residues. Looked up from germline, CDR1 is SGHRS and CDR2 is YFSETQ. CDR3: CASSLAQGADYGYTF. CDR3 bases: TGCGCCAGCAGCTTGGCGCAGGGGGCGGACTATGGCTACACCTTC.

The J gene is TRBJ2-3, the V gene TRBV3-1 (or the pseudogene TRBV3-2); D is ambiguous. Germline V lookup: CDR1 LGHDT, CDR2 YNNKEL (reference sequence). V was trimmed by 4 bases and J by 0 bases, leaving 5 bases between them. The CDR3 loop spans 13 amino acids. The CDR3 protein is CASSPSSTDTQYF. The CDR3 DNA is TGTGCCAGCAGCCCCTCTAGCACAGATACGCAGTATTTT.

The chain recombines TRBV5-6 with TRBJ1-6, with TRBD1 matching 12 bases. Per the germline V gene, CDR1 is SGHDT and CDR2 is YYEEEE. The ends lost 4 bases at V and 8 bases at J; junction bases unmatched: 7. The CDR3 has 16 amino acids. In DNA, the CDR3 is TGTGCCAGCAGCCGGGACAGGGGGCTAATCGATTCACCCCTCCACTTT. This translates into CASSRDRGLIDSPLHF.